This section outlines one T cell receptor beta chain sequence together with its context. Its cognate antigen is unknown. These data are taken from a study of shared clonotypes between healthy human individuals. General observations from the study: The study found lower generation probabilities in non-shared clonotypes than in those shared by all four donors.

Every immunoSEQ plate was one replicate of a subset's evenly spread DNA. Repertoires were generated with immunoSEQ multiplex PCR, while TCRdb's copy carries only in-frame clones and drops some. The sample holds fewer than 2.5 million clones, 80% to 95% seen once. This CDR3 has 15 residues. Trimming took 6 bases from V and 2 from J, leaving 14 bases between them. Germline values: CDR1 MNHEY, CDR2 SVGAGI. The chain uses TRBV6-5 and TRBJ1-3; no definite D call. Sequencing was carried out using naive CD4+ T cells from PBMCs. Described subset: CD45RA+ positively selected. This clonotype was obtained from a man younger than 35 in good health. Some clones in this sample may be carry-over from other donors' samples. CDR3 DNA sequence: TGTGCCAGCAGACCTCTGGGCGACGCTGGAAACACCATATATTTT. Translating gives CASRPLGDAGNTIYF.